The 17 T cell receptor beta chains given below trace back to one sample, sequenced in a study of blood T cell repertoires in COVID-19. Sequencing was performed with immunoSEQ multiplex PCR; in TCRdb, only in-frame clones are kept and a portion is missing. Among about 85,000 clones listed, around 85% were seen once. Source material: peripheral blood. The receptors were gathered from a man in his 70s with acute or convalescent COVID-19.

The chain uses TRBV12-3 or TRBV12-4 and TRBJ1-1; possibly TRBD1 for D (5 bases). The CDR3 runs 13 residues. V was trimmed by 2 bases and J by 4 bases, leaving 8 bases between them. This CDR3 is CASSLLQGTEAFF. The CDR3 bases are TGTGCCAGCAGTTTATTGCAGGGCACTGAAGCTTTCTTT.

The chain links TRBV4-1 to TRBJ2-5; D gene unclear. The CDR3 is made up of 14 amino acids. The V end lost 3 bases, the J end lost 4 bases, and 12 bases lay between the germline ends. Germline CDR1 is MGHRA and CDR2 is YSYEKL. This chain's CDR3 is CASSQVGEGETQYF. As DNA, the CDR3 is TGCGCCAGCAGCCAGGTGGGCGAAGGAGAGACCCAGTACTTC.

The J gene is TRBJ1-1, the V gene TRBV4-1; D may be TRBD1 (6 bases). V lost 1 base and J lost 4, with 13 bases in between. CDR1 MGHRA and CDR2 YSYEKL come from the germline V gene. The CDR3 extends over 15 amino acids. Here the CDR3 reads CASSQAGGRLTEAFF. CDR3 sequence (DNA): TGCGCCAGCAGCCAAGCGGGGGGGCGACTCACTGAAGCTTTCTTT.

This chain joins TRBV6-5 and TRBJ2-1, with TRBD2 matching over 8 bases. The ends lost 6 bases at V and 5 bases at J; junction bases unmatched: 3. The CDR3 sequence is 13 residues long. The germline CDR1 and CDR2 sequences are MNHEY and SVGAGI. As DNA, the CDR3 is TGTGCCAGCAGCCCGGGGGGGAACAATGAGCAGTTCTTC. Translated, it gives CASSPGGNNEQFF.

This clone was seen once. DNA of the CDR3: TGTGCCAGCAGCCAGTCGGGGGGAAGCTACAATGAGCAGTTCTTC. The encoded protein is CASSQSGGSYNEQFF. The genes are TRBV28 and TRBJ2-1; 7 nucleotides agree with TRBD2. The CDR3 runs 15 residues. Germline CDR1 is MDHEN and CDR2 is SYDVKM. The V segment lost 6 bases and the J segment 3 bases; nucleotides outside the gene matches: 8.

V usage is TRBV11-2 and J usage is TRBJ2-7; 8 nucleotides line up with TRBD1. V was pared by 3 bases and J by 3 bases, with 10 bases of the junction left unmatched. Germline values: CDR1 SGHAT, CDR2 FQNNGV. The CDR3 is 16 amino acids. The CDR3 sequence: CASSLQTGTGFYEQYF. CDR3 coding DNA: TGTGCCAGCAGCTTGCAGACCGGGACAGGATTCTACGAGCAGTACTTC.

V is TRBV24-1 and J is TRBJ2-7, with TRBD1 matching 9 bases. The CDR3 has 15 amino acids. Germline trimming cut 3 bases from V and 3 bases from J; bases unmatched to any gene: 5. Germline V gives CDR1 KGHDR, CDR2 SFDVKD. The CDR3: CATSDTTGQGYEQYF. The CDR3 DNA follows: TGTGCCACCAGTGATACCACGGGACAGGGCTACGAGCAGTACTTC.

This sequence joins TRBV5-5 and TRBJ1-1; the D is unclear. This CDR3 comprises 13 residues. V lost 3 bases to trimming and J lost 3 bases, with 9 bases between them. The germline V gene encodes CDR1 SGHKS and CDR2 YYEKEE (reference sequence). The CDR3 DNA reads as TGTGCCAGCAGCTCGCCGGTCCACACTGAAGCTTTCTTT. Residues: CASSSPVHTEAFF. The whole variable domain, remainder taken from reference TRBV5-5 and TRBJ1-1, is DAGVTQSPTHLIKTRGQQVTLRCSPISGHKSVSWYQQVLGQGPQFIFQYYEKEERGRGNFPDRFSARQFPNYSSELNVNALLLGDSALYLCASSSPVHTEAFFGQGTRLTVV.

The J gene is TRBJ2-5, the V gene TRBV24-1, with TRBD2 matching 10 bases. Germline V gene sequence: CDR1 KGHDR, CDR2 SFDVKD. This CDR3 is 16 amino acids long. After removal of 9 bases from V and 5 bases from J, the junction contained 14 bases not matched to a gene. CDR3 nucleotide sequence: TGTGCCACCTCTGGAAAGCGGGGGGGGGTCGAGGAGACCCAGTACTTC. Residues: CATSGKRGGVEETQYF.

The V call is TRBV28, the J call TRBJ1-4, with D unresolved. This CDR3 has 15 residues. Between the trimmed V and J ends, which lost 2 bases and 4 bases, there was a span of 11 bases. From germline, CDR1 is MDHEN and CDR2 SYDVKM. CDR3 sequence: CASSLDRGSNEKLFF. CDR3 nucleotide sequence: TGTGCCAGCAGTTTAGATCGGGGAAGTAATGAAAAACTGTTTTTT.

The V call is TRBV11-2, the J call TRBJ2-1; D not resolved. Germline V CDR1 and CDR2: SGHAT, FQNNGV. The CDR3 has 15 amino acids. The V end was cut by 1 base, the J end by 4 bases, with 11 bases between. The CDR3: CASSLGQDRYNEQFF. Here the CDR3 DNA reads TGTGCCAGCAGCTTAGGGCAGGATCGATACAATGAGCAGTTCTTC.

V gene TRBV5-1 combines with J gene TRBJ1-6, with 9 bases lining up with TRBD1. J gave up 8 bases and V 4 bases, and 10 bases lay outside the gene matches. The CDR3 runs to 16 residues. Per the germline V gene, CDR1 is SGHRS and CDR2 is YFSETQ. The CDR3 DNA follows: TGCGCCAGCAGCCCCTGGACAGGGGCAGAGGATTCACCCCTCCACTTT. Translation: CASSPWTGAEDSPLHF.

The chain uses TRBV27 and TRBJ1-5; D gene uncertain. The length of the CDR3 is 15 residues. Germline V gives CDR1 MNHEY, CDR2 SMNVEV (reference sequence). V lost 2 bases to trimming and J lost 0 bases, with 8 bases between them. CDR3 region: CASSLGGNSNQPQHF. For the CDR3, the DNA is TGTGCCAGCAGTTTAGGAGGGAATAGCAATCAGCCCCAGCATTTT.

The genes are TRBV5-1 and TRBJ1-4; D perhaps matches TRBD1 (5 bases). Per germline, CDR1 SGHRS and CDR2 YFSETQ. V gave up 0 bases and J gave up 4 bases, with 16 bases separating them. CDR3 length: 17 amino acids. The CDR3 here is CASSLAAGRSGNEKLFF. The CDR3 region has the DNA TGCGCCAGCAGCTTGGCCGCAGGGCGTAGCGGTAATGAAAAACTGTTTTTT.

This clone was observed a handful of times. V and J are TRBV2 and TRBJ1-1, with D perhaps matching TRBD1 (5 bases). The germline CDR1 and CDR2 sequences are SNHLY and FYNNEI. V was clipped by 8 bases and J by 1 base, with 11 bases between them. This CDR3 is 13 amino acids long. The CDR3 nucleotides read TGTGCCAGCGGGACTACACGGAACACTGAAGCTTTCTTT. Translating gives CASGTTRNTEAFF.

V usage is TRBV10-2 and J usage is TRBJ2-7; no definite D call. V lost 4 bases to trimming and J lost 4 bases, with 8 bases between them. CDR1 and CDR2 from the germline V gene are WSHSY and SAAADI. The CDR3 runs to 12 residues. The CDR3 region has the DNA TGCGCCAGCAGTGTTAGTCGGTACGAGCAGTACTTC. Translating it yields CASSVSRYEQYF.

This rearrangement joins TRBV7-2 to TRBJ1-6, with D unresolved. The V gene's germline CDR1 is SGHTA and CDR2 FQGNSA. The CDR3 contains 13 residues. The V gene lost 5 bases and the J gene lost 9 bases, with 11 bases spanning the gap. CDR3 region: CASSPGGFSPLHF. CDR3 DNA sequence: TGTGCCAGCAGCCCAGGAGGATTTTCACCCCTCCACTTT.